A single sample gave rise to the 6 T cell receptor beta chains below, sequenced in a study of blood T cell repertoires in COVID-19. Data came from immunoSEQ multiplex PCR; TCRdb stores just in-frame clones and leaves some out. The sample records approximately 500,000 clones, over 75% being singletons. Specimen: peripheral blood. Receptors were obtained from a human donor in a cohort sampled during active COVID-19.

This chain connects TRBV18 to TRBJ1-5; 8 positions agree with TRBD1. The CDR3 is made up of 17 amino acids. CDR1 and CDR2 from the germline V gene are KGHSH and LQKENI. V trimming: 0 bases; J trimming: 4 bases; junction bases outside the gene matches: 8. CDR3 amino acids: CASSPPGGTGRNQPQHF. The DNA for the CDR3 is TGTGCCAGCTCACCACCGGGAGGGACAGGCAGGAATCAGCCCCAGCATTTT.

This chain links TRBV7-2 with TRBJ2-1; 12 positions agree with TRBD2. V shed 5 bases and J 7 bases; nucleotides not matched to a gene: 18. CDR1 and CDR2 from the germline V gene are SGHTA and FQGNSA. The CDR3 is 19 residues long. The CDR3 loop is CASSPRLAGVYSGGNEQFF. CDR3 DNA sequence: TGTGCCAGCAGCCCTCGACTAGCGGGAGTATATTCAGGGGGGAATGAGCAGTTCTTC.

The V gene is TRBV7-6, the J gene TRBJ2-5, with unresolved D. Germline CDR1 and CDR2: SGHVS and FNYEAQ. The CDR3 consists of 15 residues. V was trimmed by 2 bases and J by 2 bases, leaving 12 bases between them. The CDR3 DNA reads as TGTGCCAGCAGCTTAATAAATAACAAGCAAGAGACCCAGTACTTC. This codes for CASSLINNKQETQYF.

The chain links TRBV19 to TRBJ2-7; maybe TRBD2 (6 bases). The CDR3 runs 14 residues. The V end was cut by 7 bases, the J end by 0 bases, with 13 bases between. CDR1 LNHDA and CDR2 SQIVND come from the germline V gene (reference sequence). The CDR3 nucleotides are TGTGCCAGTAACAAAGCGGGTATCTCCTACGAGCAGTACTTC. Its protein is CASNKAGISYEQYF.

The chain carries TRBV6-4 and TRBJ2-3, with D unresolved. Germline V CDR1 and CDR2: MRHNA, SNTAGT. This CDR3 is 15 amino acids long. V dropped 0 bases and J dropped 3 bases, with 10 bases sitting between them. CDR3: CASSDSSSTTDTQYF. The CDR3 coding sequence is TGTGCCAGCAGTGACTCCTCCTCTACGACAGATACGCAGTATTTT.

The chain has TRBV2 and TRBJ2-3; D may be TRBD2 (5 bases). Trimming shortened V by 4 bases and J by 0 bases, and 14 bases separated the two germline ends. This CDR3 is 16 amino acids long. Germline V gives CDR1 SNHLY, CDR2 FYNNEI. CDR3 sequence (DNA): TGTGCCAGCAGTGCACCCCGGGGAAGGAGCACAGATACGCAGTATTTT. It yields the protein CASSAPRGRSTDTQYF.